The rows below give T cell receptor beta chains drawn from one sample of a study of immune characterization of retroperitoneal liposarcoma. MiXCR, run by TCRdb on the PCR reads, gives a single entry per CDR3 protein. The table includes 9,500 to 14,000 distinct CDR3 sequences, 40% to 55% detected once. The specimen sequenced was tumor tissue. The receptors originated from a female donor with retroperitoneal liposarcoma. Each CDR3 is given with its conserved first and last residue. The D gene is left open where the match is weak. Size is omitted from some rows. Given values are once, few, many or a class for expanded clones.

size	V	J	D	DNA	CDR3
NA	TRBV6-6	TRBJ2-5	TRBD1	TGTGCCAGCAGTCCGATTGGGACAGAAGAGACCCAGTACTTC	CASSPIGTEETQYF
NA	TRBV6-6	TRBJ2-2	TRBD1	TGTGCCACCCGGGACAGCACCGGGGAGCTGTTTTTT	CATRDSTGELFF
medium-sized	TRBV25-1	TRBJ2-3	NA	TGTGCCAGCAGCCAGCCGGGGTTCTTGACTAGCACAGATACGCAGTATTTT	CASSQPGFLTSTDTQYF
medium-sized	TRBV7-6	TRBJ2-1	NA	TGTGCCAGCAGCTTAGGAGGTTCCTACGAGCAGTTCTTC	CASSLGGSYEQFF
medium-sized	TRBV6-1	TRBJ2-5	TRBD2	TGTGCCAGCAGTTCGCTAGCGGGGAACCAAGAGACCCAGTACTTC	CASSSLAGNQETQYF
NA	TRBV12-3/TRBV12-4	TRBJ2-3	TRBD1	TGTGCCAGCAGTGCAGGACAGGGTGGCCCAGATACGCAGTATTTT	CASSAGQGGPDTQYF
medium-sized	TRBV27	TRBJ2-1	TRBD1	TGTGCCAGCAGCCTCGGGACAGGCATATCGAATGAGCAGTTCTTC	CASSLGTGISNEQFF
NA	TRBV7-3	TRBJ2-3	TRBD2	TGTGCCAGCAGCTTAACTAGCGGGAGTGAAGATACGCAGTATTTT	CASSLTSGSEDTQYF
NA	TRBV7-9	TRBJ1-4	NA	TGTGCCAGCAGCTTTACGGGGGGCGAAAAACTGTTTTTT	CASSFTGGEKLFF
NA	TRBV10-3	TRBJ2-5	TRBD2	TGTGCCATCAGTGAGTCGCTGACTAGCGGATACAATGAGCAGTACTTC	CAISESLTSGYNEQYF
few	TRBV28	TRBJ2-5	NA	TGTGCCAGCAGTTCGTGGGGCGCGGGGTTCTTC	CASSSWGAGFF
NA	TRBV7-2	TRBJ1-5	NA	TGTGCCAGCAGCCCCCGCCATCGGGCGGATCAGCCCCAGCATTTT	CASSPRHRADQPQHF
NA	TRBV7-6	TRBJ1-1	TRBD1	TGTGCCAGCAGGATGGACAGGTCGAAGAACACTGAAGCTTTCTTT	CASRMDRSKNTEAFF
NA	TRBV6-1	TRBJ2-5	TRBD1	TGTGCCAGCAGTGAAGGCCAGGGGGCATCAAAGACCCAGTACTTC	CASSEGQGASKTQYF
few	TRBV7-2	TRBJ2-1	TRBD2	TGTGCCAGCAGCTTATATCCTAGCGGGAGGGCCGCCAACGAGCAGTTCTTC	CASSLYPSGRAANEQFF
NA	TRBV28	TRBJ2-1	TRBD2	TGTGCCGTCCGAGCGGGGGGGTCCTACAATGAGCAGTTCTTC	CAVRAGGSYNEQFF
once	TRBV6-6	TRBJ2-7	NA	TGTGCCAGCAGCCACAGGGCAGAGGTATCCTACGAGCAGTACTTC	CASSHRAEVSYEQYF
NA	TRBV6-1	TRBJ2-2	TRBD2	TGTGCCAGCGATGACGCGGGAGGTGGGGCCGGGGAGCTGTTTTTT	CASDDAGGGAGELFF
once	TRBV6-5	TRBJ2-4	TRBD2	TGTGCCAGCAGCTATAGGGGACTAGAAAACTCACTTCTGCTAGCCAAAAACATTCAGTACTTC	CASSYRGLENSLLLAKNIQYF
NA	TRBV6-5	TRBJ1-1	NA	TGTGCCAGCAGTACCACAGGGTGGGGCACTGAAGCTTTCTTT	CASSTTGWGTEAFF
NA	TRBV6-1	TRBJ2-7	TRBD2	TGTGCCAGCAGCGTCTCAAGCGGGAGGGGGTACGAGCAGTACTTC	CASSVSSGRGYEQYF
few	TRBV19	TRBJ2-2	NA	TGTGCCAGTAGTAGGTACACCGGGGAGCTGTTTTTT	CASSRYTGELFF
once	TRBV7-2	TRBJ2-4	NA	TGTGCCAGCAGCTCTCTCGTCGAGGCCAAAAACATTCAGTACTTC	CASSSLVEAKNIQYF
NA	TRBV6-6	TRBJ1-6	NA	TGTGCCAGCAGTTACTCGACCCCGGGGAACAATTCACCCCTCCACTTT	CASSYSTPGNNSPLHF
NA	TRBV12-3/TRBV12-4	TRBJ2-1	TRBD2	TGTGCCAGCCGACCTCCGGCGGGGGGATACAATGAGCAGTTCTTC	CASRPPAGGYNEQFF
NA	TRBV11-3	TRBJ2-7	TRBD2	TGTGCCAGCAGCCCTTTACTAGCGGGAGGCTACGAGCAGTACTTC	CASSPLLAGGYEQYF
NA	TRBV6-8	TRBJ2-7	TRBD2	TGTGCCAGCAGTCTGACTAGCGGGAGCTCCTACGAGCAGTACTTC	CASSLTSGSSYEQYF
NA	TRBV6-1	TRBJ2-7	NA	TGTGCCAGCAAGGGTCGAACCTACGATGAGCAGTACTTC	CASKGRTYDEQYF
NA	TRBV7-2	TRBJ2-5	NA	TGTGCCAGCAGCTTGGAGACCCAGTACTTC	CASSLETQYF
few	TRBV6-6	TRBJ2-3	NA	TGTGCCAGCAGTTACGCGAGGTCGGGTACGCAGTATTTT	CASSYARSGTQYF
once	TRBV6-2/TRBV6-3	TRBJ1-5	NA	TGTGCCAGCAGAGGACGGATTGACAATCAGCCCCAGCATTTT	CASRGRIDNQPQHF